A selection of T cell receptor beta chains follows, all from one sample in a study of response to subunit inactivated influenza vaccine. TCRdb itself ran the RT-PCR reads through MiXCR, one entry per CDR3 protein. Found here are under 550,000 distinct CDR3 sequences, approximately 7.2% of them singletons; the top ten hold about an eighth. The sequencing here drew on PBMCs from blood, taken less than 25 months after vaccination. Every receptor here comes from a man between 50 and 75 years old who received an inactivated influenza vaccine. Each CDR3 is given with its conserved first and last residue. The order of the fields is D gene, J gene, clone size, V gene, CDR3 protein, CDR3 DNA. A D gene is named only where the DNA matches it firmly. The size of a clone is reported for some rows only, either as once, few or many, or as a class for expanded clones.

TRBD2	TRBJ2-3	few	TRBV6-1	CASKAAGGTDTQYF	TGTGCCAGCAAAGCGGCGGGAGGCACAGATACGCAGTATTTT
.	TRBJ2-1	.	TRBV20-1	CSAPFGNNEQFF	TGCAGTGCCCCTTTCGGAAACAATGAGCAGTTCTTC
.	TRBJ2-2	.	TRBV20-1	CSARPPTGPLNTGELFF	TGCAGTGCTAGGCCCCCCACAGGGCCTCTCAACACCGGGGAGCTGTTTTTT
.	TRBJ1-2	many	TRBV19	CASSTNYGYTF	TGTGCCAGTAGTACGAACTATGGCTACACCTTC
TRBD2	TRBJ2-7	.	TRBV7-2	CASSPFYASGDYEQYF	TGTGCCAGCAGCCCCTTCTACGCTAGCGGGGATTACGAGCAGTACTTC
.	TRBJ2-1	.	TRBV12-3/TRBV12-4	CASSRTLLQNNEQFF	TGTGCCAGCAGTCGGACCCTCCTCCAGAACAATGAGCAGTTCTTC
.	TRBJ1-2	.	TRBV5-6	CASSLDSEYGYTF	TGTGCCAGCAGCTTGGACAGTGAATATGGCTACACCTTC
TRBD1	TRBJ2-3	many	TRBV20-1	CSALRDRGNTDTQYF	TGCAGTGCTCTAAGGGACAGGGGAAACACAGATACGCAGTATTTT
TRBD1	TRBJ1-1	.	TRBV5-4	CASSLRQGGVNTEAFF	TGTGCCAGCAGCTTGAGACAGGGGGGGGTGAACACTGAAGCTTTCTTT
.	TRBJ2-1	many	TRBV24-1	CAAGGGSSYNEQFF	TGTGCCGCAGGAGGTGGGAGCTCCTACAATGAGCAGTTCTTC
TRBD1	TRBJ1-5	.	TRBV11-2	CASSLYGTGGFDNQPQHF	TGTGCCAGCAGCTTATATGGGACAGGGGGCTTTGACAATCAGCCCCAGCATTTT
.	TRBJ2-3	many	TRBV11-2	CASSLEDATDTQYF	TGTGCCAGCAGCTTAGAGGACGCCACAGATACGCAGTATTTT
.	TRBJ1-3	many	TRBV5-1	CASSFDGLGNTIYF	TGCGCCAGCAGCTTCGATGGTTTGGGAAACACCATATATTTT
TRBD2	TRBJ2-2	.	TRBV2	CASSSGLAVGGELFF	TGTGCCAGCAGCTCGGGACTAGCGGTTGGCGGGGAGCTGTTTTTT
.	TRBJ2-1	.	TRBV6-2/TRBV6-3	CASSSRAYEQFF	TGTGCCAGCAGTTCCAGGGCTTATGAGCAGTTCTTC
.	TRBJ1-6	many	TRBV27	CASTRDKYSPLHF	TGTGCCAGCACCCGGGACAAGTATTCACCCCTCCACTTT
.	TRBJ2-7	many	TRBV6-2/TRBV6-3	CASSRSQNRFPYEQYF	TGTGCCAGCAGCCGTTCCCAGAACAGGTTCCCCTACGAGCAGTACTTC
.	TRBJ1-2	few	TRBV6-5	CATGRASGGYTF	TGTGCCACCGGACGGGCTAGTGGAGGCTACACCTTC
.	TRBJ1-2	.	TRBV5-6	CASSLAGRGGYTF	TGTGCCAGCAGCTTAGCGGGCCGAGGAGGCTACACCTTC
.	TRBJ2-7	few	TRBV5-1	CASSLELQTSYEQYF	TGCGCCAGCAGCTTGGAACTACAGACATCCTACGAGCAGTACTTC
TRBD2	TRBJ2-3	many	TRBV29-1	CSVEGRTSGSTDTQYF	TGCAGCGTTGAAGGAAGGACTAGCGGGAGCACAGATACGCAGTATTTT
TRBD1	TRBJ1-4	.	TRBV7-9	CASSYGTGRDEKLFF	TGTGCCAGCAGCTACGGGACAGGGAGGGATGAAAAACTGTTTTTT
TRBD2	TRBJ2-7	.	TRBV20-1	CSAGAASGSSYEQYF	TGCAGTGCTGGAGCGGCTAGCGGGAGCTCCTACGAGCAGTACTTC
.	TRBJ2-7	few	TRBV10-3	CAISGQGTKDEQYF	TGTGCCATCAGTGGGCAGGGAACTAAGGACGAGCAGTACTTC
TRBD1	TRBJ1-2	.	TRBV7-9	CASSLALKGTGAGYTF	TGTGCCAGCAGCTTAGCGCTAAAGGGGACAGGGGCCGGCTACACCTTC
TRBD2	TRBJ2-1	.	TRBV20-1	CSAPPSGRMVEQFF	TGCAGTGCCCCCCCTAGCGGGAGGATGGTTGAGCAGTTCTTC
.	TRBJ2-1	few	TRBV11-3	CASSLGGTGNNEQFF	TGTGCCAGCAGCTTAGGGGGGACTGGAAACAATGAGCAGTTCTTC
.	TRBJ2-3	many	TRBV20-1	CSVSGATDTQYF	TGCAGTGTATCGGGGGCCACAGATACGCAGTATTTT
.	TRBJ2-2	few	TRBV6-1	CASRVHDTGELFF	TGTGCCAGCAGGGTCCACGACACCGGGGAGCTGTTTTTT
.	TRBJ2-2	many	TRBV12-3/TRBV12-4	CASRTNANTGELFF	TGTGCCAGCAGGACCAACGCGAACACCGGGGAGCTGTTTTTT
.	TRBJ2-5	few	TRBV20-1	CSASLGEEETQYF	TGCAGTGCTAGCCTGGGGGAGGAAGAGACCCAGTACTTC
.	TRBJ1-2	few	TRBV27	CASSLSGGSRGYTF	TGTGCCAGCAGTTTATCCGGGGGGTCACGGGGCTACACCTTC
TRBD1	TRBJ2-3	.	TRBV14	CASSSVTGGFLFGTDTQYF	TGTGCCAGCAGCTCGGTGACAGGGGGCTTTCTTTTTGGCACAGATACGCAGTATTTT
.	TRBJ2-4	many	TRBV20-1	CSALDRNKNIQYF	TGCAGTGCTTTAGACAGGAACAAAAACATTCAGTACTTC
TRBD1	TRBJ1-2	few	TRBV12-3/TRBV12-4	CASRPDRGSHGYTF	TGTGCCAGCAGACCTGACAGGGGATCCCATGGCTACACCTTC
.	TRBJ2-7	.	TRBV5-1	CASSLEREQYF	TGCGCCAGCAGCTTGGAGCGGGAGCAGTACTTC
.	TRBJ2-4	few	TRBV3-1	CASSQVGTRQYF	TGTGCCAGCAGCCAAGTCGGCACCCGGCAGTACTTC
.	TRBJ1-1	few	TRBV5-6	CASSYLPTVNTEAFF	TGTGCCAGCAGCTACCTTCCGACAGTGAACACTGAAGCTTTCTTT